The clone carrying this T cell receptor (beta chain) has more than one count but fewer than ten. Its cognate antigen is unknown. Germline CDR1 is LNHNV and CDR2 is YYDKDF (reference sequence). CDR3 size: 15 residues. Trimming shortened V by 0 bases and J by 4 bases, and 13 bases separated the two germline ends. The data stem from a study of CD8 T cells in ankylosing spondylitis. Study-level findings and limits: Disease-linked clones were reportedly significantly enriched in matched ankylosing spondylitis synovial fluid. Earlier authors reported some of these motif variants in reactive arthritis synovial fluid and blood. Researchers report that disease-linked clones proved CD8+ and relatively rare in peripheral blood. In ankylosing spondylitis blood, a motif of about 8 highly homologous TCR beta variants appeared characteristic.

The TCR beta libraries were generated through quantitative 5'-RACE incorporating molecular barcodes. TCRdb reanalysed the 5' RACE reads using MiXCR and keeps one entry per CDR3 protein. Of more than 650,000 distinct CDR3 sequences in the sample, roughly 10% are singletons; the top ten hold roughly 0.51%. Source material: blood, either unsorted or a sorted T cell fraction (not recorded which). This receptor was identified in a male donor with ankylosing spondylitis. This chain uses TRBV15 with TRBJ2-7; tentatively, D is TRBD1 (6 bases). Written as DNA, the CDR3 is TGTGCCACCAGCAGAGATGGGGACACCTTATACGAGCAGTACTTC. Its protein is CATSRDGDTLYEQYF.